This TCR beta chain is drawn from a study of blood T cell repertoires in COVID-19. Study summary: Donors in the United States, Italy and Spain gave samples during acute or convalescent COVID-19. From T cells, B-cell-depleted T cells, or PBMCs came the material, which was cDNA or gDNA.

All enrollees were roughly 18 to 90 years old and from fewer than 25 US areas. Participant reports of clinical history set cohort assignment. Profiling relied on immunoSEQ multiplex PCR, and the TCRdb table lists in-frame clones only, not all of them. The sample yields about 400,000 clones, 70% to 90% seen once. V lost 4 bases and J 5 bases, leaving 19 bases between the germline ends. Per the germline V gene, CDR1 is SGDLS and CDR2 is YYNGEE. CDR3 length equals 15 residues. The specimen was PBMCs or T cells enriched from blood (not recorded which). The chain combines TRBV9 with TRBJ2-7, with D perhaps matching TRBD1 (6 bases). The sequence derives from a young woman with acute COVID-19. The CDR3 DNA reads TGTGCCAGCAGCCGCGATGTGACAGGTCGCGACGAGCAGTACTTC. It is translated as CASSRDVTGRDEQYF.